These 18 T cell receptor beta chains originate from one sample sequenced in a study of blood T cell repertoires in COVID-19. Generated by immunoSEQ multiplex PCR, the TCRdb table keeps only in-frame clones and is missing some. The sample contains hundreds of thousands of clones, around 85% of which appear only once. Sequencing used PBMCs or T cells enriched from blood (not recorded which). The receptors shown here come from a woman in her fifties or sixties who had recovered from COVID-19.

This chain links TRBV19 with TRBJ1-4, with 7 bases lining up with TRBD1. There are 18 residues in the CDR3. V shed 3 bases and J 5 bases; nucleotides not matched to a gene: 15. Per the germline V gene, CDR1 is LNHDA and CDR2 is SQIVND (reference sequence). The CDR3 loop reads CASSMGADRALLNEKLFF. DNA of the CDR3: TGTGCCAGTAGTATGGGGGCCGACAGGGCGCTCTTGAATGAAAAACTGTTTTTT.

The J gene is TRBJ2-5, the V gene TRBV28; 7 bases map to TRBD2. Looked up from germline, CDR1 is MDHEN and CDR2 is SYDVKM. The length of the CDR3 is 15 residues. The ends lost 3 bases at V and 3 bases at J; junction bases unmatched: 7. CDR3 protein: CASSFPVGGKETQYF. In nucleotides, the CDR3 is TGTGCCAGCAGTTTCCCAGTGGGAGGGAAAGAGACCCAGTACTTC.

The rearrangement uses TRBV19 and TRBJ2-2, with a tentative D call TRBD1 (6 bases). Germline CDR1 is LNHDA and CDR2 is SQIVND (reference sequence). CDR3 length equals 14 residues. The V end lost 3 bases, the J end lost 7 bases, and 12 bases lay between the germline ends. CDR3 amino acids: CASSIQGLGGELFF. The CDR3 bases are TGTGCCAGTAGTATCCAGGGGCTTGGCGGGGAGCTGTTTTTT.

V usage is TRBV10-3 and J usage is TRBJ1-6, with D maybe TRBD1 (5 bases). The germline V and J ends were trimmed by 5 bases and 7 bases, with 12 bases remaining between them. CDR1 ENHRY and CDR2 SYGVKD come from the germline V gene. This CDR3 region has 14 residues. The CDR3 spells CAISPRDSNSPLHF. The CDR3 nucleotides are TGTGCCATCAGTCCCCGTGACAGCAATTCACCCCTCCACTTT.

The V call is TRBV21-1, the J call TRBJ1-5. TRBV21-1 counts as a pseudogene. There are 16 residues in the CDR3. The CDR3 reads CASRKPKLWSDQPQHF. The CDR3 coding sequence is TGTGCCAGCAGGAAACCTAAATTATGGTCGGATCAGCCCCAGCATTTT.

The chain carries TRBV11-3 and TRBJ1-5, with TRBD1 as a possible D gene (5 bases). Germline CDR1 is SGHNT and CDR2 is YENEEA. The V end lost 6 bases, the J end lost 0 bases, and 12 bases lay between the germline ends. This CDR3 is built from 15 residues. The CDR3 loop reads CASRTVRTSNQPQHF. The CDR3 coding sequence is TGTGCCAGCAGGACAGTCCGGACTAGCAATCAGCCCCAGCATTTT.

A word on this clone: This same CDR3 is encoded by further DNA sequences in the sample. The CDR3 DNA is TGTGCCAGCAGTCCACAGGGTTTAGGGGGCTACACCTTC. This gives the protein CASSPQGLGGYTF. J is TRBJ1-2 and V is TRBV27; TRBD1 might be the D (6 bases). The CDR3 contains 13 residues. The germline CDR1 and CDR2 sequences are MNHEY and SMNVEV (reference sequence). V lost 5 bases and J 8 bases, leaving 15 bases between the germline ends.

This rearrangement joins TRBV5-4 to TRBJ1-2; tentatively, D is TRBD1 (5 bases). This CDR3 comprises 16 residues. V was trimmed by 3 bases and J by 4 bases, leaving 19 bases between them. Per the germline V gene, CDR1 is SGHNT and CDR2 is YYREEE (reference sequence). DNA of the CDR3: TGTGCCAGCAGCTCTCCGGAGCGGGACCAGGGCTATGGCTACACCTTC. This gives the protein CASSSPERDQGYGYTF.

This chain joins TRBV4-1 and TRBJ1-5; D is unresolved. Per the germline V gene, CDR1 is MGHRA and CDR2 is YSYEKL. This CDR3 comprises 15 residues. V lost 1 base and J lost 3, with 10 bases in between. CDR3 loop: CASSQVLQTNQPQHF. The CDR3 DNA is TGCGCCAGCAGCCAAGTATTACAGACCAATCAGCCCCAGCATTTT.

Only one count was recorded for this clone. The CDR3 coding sequence is TGTGCCAGCAGCTTTAAGGGACTATCTCGCAATGAGCAGTTCTTC. This encodes CASSFKGLSRNEQFF. The chain has TRBV5-4 and TRBJ2-1; 7 nucleotides line up with TRBD2. The CDR3 totals 15 residues. Germline V lookup: CDR1 SGHNT, CDR2 YYREEE (reference sequence). V shed 2 bases, J shed 6 bases, and the junction held 8 bases outside the gene matches.

V gene TRBV2 combines with J gene TRBJ2-1; 11 nucleotides match TRBD1. V was clipped by 7 bases and J by 6 bases; unmatched bases: 2. Germline assignment: CDR1 SNHLY and CDR2 FYNNEI. This CDR3 comprises 13 residues. CDR3 bases: TGTGCCAGCATGGGACAGGGGGTCAATGAGCAGTTCTTC. This gives the protein CASMGQGVNEQFF.

The chain joins TRBV5-1 to TRBJ2-7; 7 bases align to TRBD1. With V trimmed by 2 bases and J by 3 bases, 5 bases remained unmatched. CDR1 and CDR2 from the germline V gene are SGHRS and YFSETQ. This CDR3 is built from 14 residues. For the CDR3, the DNA is TGCGCCAGCAGCTTTGCGACAGGGAACTACGAGCAGTACTTC. Amino acid sequence: CASSFATGNYEQYF.

This clone was detected only a few times. CDR3 in amino acids: CASSKSGQGYQPQHF. The CDR3 DNA reads as TGTGCCAGCAGCAAAAGTGGGCAGGGGTATCAGCCCCAGCATTTT. This sequence joins TRBV21-1 and TRBJ1-5; TRBD1 is taken as the D call from the table, unchecked against the DNA. TRBV21-1 is labeled a pseudogene. This CDR3 is built from 15 residues.

V is TRBV5-4 and J is TRBJ2-7; 8 nucleotides align to TRBD2. There are 16 residues in the CDR3. CDR1 is SGHNT, CDR2 YYREEE, per germline (reference sequence). With V trimmed by 4 bases and J by 2 bases, 11 bases remained unmatched. CDR3 region: CASSPGGSRVTYEQYF. CDR3 coding DNA: TGTGCCAGCAGCCCGGGGGGGTCCAGGGTAACCTACGAGCAGTACTTC. The complete variable domain, with remaining parts taken from reference TRBV5-4 and TRBJ2-7, reads ETGVTQSPTHLIKTRGQQVTLRCSSQSGHNTVSWYQQALGQGPQFIFQYYREEENGRGNFPPRFSGLQFPNYSSELNVNALELDDSALYLCASSPGGSRVTYEQYFGPGTRLTVT.

The chain recombines TRBV5-4 with TRBJ2-2; 10 bases agree with TRBD1. The V and J ends lost 4 bases and 1 base, in that order; junction bases with no gene match: 4. CDR3 length: 16 amino acids. Germline V lookup: CDR1 SGHNT, CDR2 YYREEE (reference sequence). CDR3 amino acids: CASSTGQGVNTGELFF. Written as DNA, the CDR3 is TGTGCCAGCAGCACCGGACAGGGGGTGAACACCGGGGAGCTGTTTTTT.

The chain links TRBV5-6 to TRBJ2-3, with 11 bases lining up with TRBD2. CDR1 and CDR2 from the germline V gene are SGHDT and YYEEEE. V shed 4 bases, J shed 1 base, and the junction held 11 bases outside the gene matches. The CDR3 is 18 amino acids. The CDR3 sequence: CASSLRPTSGVGTDTQYF. CDR3 coding DNA: TGTGCCAGCAGCCTACGCCCGACTAGCGGGGTTGGCACAGATACGCAGTATTTT.

This chain connects TRBV4-2 to TRBJ2-3; D is perhaps TRBD2 (7 bases). Trimming shortened V by 1 base and J by 2 bases, and 16 bases separated the two germline ends. Germline lookup yields CDR1 LGHNA and CDR2 YNFKEQ. CDR3 length: 17 amino acids. The CDR3 here is CASSQVARGASTDTQYF. The CDR3 nucleotides are TGTGCCAGCAGCCAAGTCGCCCGGGGGGCCTCCACAGATACGCAGTATTTT.

This chain links TRBV5-1 with TRBJ2-1; TRBD1 matches 8 bases. The junction had 12 bases not matched to a gene; V was cut back by 4 bases and J by 9 bases. The V gene's germline CDR1 is SGHRS and CDR2 YFSETQ. There are 15 residues in the CDR3. This CDR3 is CASSPITGQGGEQFF. CDR3 nucleotide sequence: TGCGCCAGCAGCCCCATCACCGGACAGGGTGGTGAGCAGTTCTTC.